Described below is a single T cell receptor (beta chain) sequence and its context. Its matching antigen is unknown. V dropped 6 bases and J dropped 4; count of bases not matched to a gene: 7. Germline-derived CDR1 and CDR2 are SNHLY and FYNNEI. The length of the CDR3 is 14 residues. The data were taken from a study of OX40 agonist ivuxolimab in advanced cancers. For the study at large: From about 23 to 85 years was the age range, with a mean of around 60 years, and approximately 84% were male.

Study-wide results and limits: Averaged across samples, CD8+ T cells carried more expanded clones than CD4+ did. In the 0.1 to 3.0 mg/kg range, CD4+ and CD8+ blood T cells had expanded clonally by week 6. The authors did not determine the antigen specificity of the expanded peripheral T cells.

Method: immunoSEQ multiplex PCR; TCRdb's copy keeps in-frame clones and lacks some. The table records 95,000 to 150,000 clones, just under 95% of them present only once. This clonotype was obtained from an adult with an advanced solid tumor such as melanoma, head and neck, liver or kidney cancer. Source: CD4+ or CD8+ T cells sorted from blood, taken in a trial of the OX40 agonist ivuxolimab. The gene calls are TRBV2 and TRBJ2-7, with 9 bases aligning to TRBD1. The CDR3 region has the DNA TGTGCCAGCAGCTCCGGGACAGGGTTATACGAGCAGTACTTC. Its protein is CASSSGTGLYEQYF.